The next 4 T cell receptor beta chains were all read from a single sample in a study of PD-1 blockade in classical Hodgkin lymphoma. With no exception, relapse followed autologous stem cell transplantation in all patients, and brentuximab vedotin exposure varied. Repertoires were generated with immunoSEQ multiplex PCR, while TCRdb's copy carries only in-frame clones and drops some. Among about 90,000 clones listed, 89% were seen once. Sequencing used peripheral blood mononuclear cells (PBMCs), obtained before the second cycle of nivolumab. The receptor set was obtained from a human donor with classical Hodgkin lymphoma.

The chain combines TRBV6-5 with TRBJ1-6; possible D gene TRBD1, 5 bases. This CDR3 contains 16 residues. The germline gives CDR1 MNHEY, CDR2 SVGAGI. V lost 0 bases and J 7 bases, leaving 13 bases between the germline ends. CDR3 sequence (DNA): TGTGCCAGCAGTTACTCGTTTCGGTGGGACAATTCACCCCTCCACTTT. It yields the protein CASSYSFRWDNSPLHF.

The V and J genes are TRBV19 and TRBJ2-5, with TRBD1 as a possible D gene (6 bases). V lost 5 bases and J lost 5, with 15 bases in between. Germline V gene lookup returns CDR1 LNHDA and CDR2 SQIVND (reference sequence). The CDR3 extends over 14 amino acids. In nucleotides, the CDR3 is TGTGCCAGTAGTTTCACAGGGATGTGGGAGACCCAGTACTTC. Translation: CASSFTGMWETQYF.

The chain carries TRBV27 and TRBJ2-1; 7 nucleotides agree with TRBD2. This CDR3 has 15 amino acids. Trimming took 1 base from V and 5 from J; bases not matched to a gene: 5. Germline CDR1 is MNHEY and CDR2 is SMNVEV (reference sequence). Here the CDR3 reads CASSLWSGTNNEQFF. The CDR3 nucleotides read TGTGCCAGCAGTTTATGGTCCGGGACTAACAATGAGCAGTTCTTC.

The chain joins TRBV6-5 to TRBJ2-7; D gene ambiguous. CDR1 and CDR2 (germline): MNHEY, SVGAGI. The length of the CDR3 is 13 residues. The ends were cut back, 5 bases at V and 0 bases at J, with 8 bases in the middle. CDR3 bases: TGTGCCAGCAGTAAACTGAGCTCCTACGAGCAGTACTTC. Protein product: CASSKLSSYEQYF.